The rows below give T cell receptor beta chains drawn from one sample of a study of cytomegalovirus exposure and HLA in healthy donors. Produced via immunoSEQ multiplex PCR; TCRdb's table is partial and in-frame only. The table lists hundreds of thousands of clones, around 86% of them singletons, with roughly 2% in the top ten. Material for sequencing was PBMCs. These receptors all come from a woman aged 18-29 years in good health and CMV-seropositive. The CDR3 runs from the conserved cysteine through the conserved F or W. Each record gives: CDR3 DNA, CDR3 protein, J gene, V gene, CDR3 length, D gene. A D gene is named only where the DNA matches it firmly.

CDR3 DNA: TGTGCCAGCAGTTTATTCGGCACAGATACGCAGTATTTT; CDR3 protein: CASSLFGTDTQYF; J gene: TRBJ2-3; V gene: TRBV27; CDR3 length: 13; D gene: .
CDR3 DNA: TGTGCCAGCAGTTTATCGCCGGGACAGGGGGTAGGAAATCAGCCCCAGCATTTT; CDR3 protein: CASSLSPGQGVGNQPQHF; J gene: TRBJ1-5; V gene: TRBV27; CDR3 length: 18; D gene: TRBD1
CDR3 DNA: TGTGCCAGCAGTGAGGGCAGGGGATGGCCTAGCATTCAGTACTTC; CDR3 protein: CASSEGRGWPSIQYF; J gene: TRBJ2-4; V gene: TRBV6-1; CDR3 length: 15; D gene: .
CDR3 DNA: TGTGCCAGCAGTTTAGCCGGCGGACTCTATGGCTACACCTTC; CDR3 protein: CASSLAGGLYGYTF; J gene: TRBJ1-2; V gene: TRBV27; CDR3 length: 14; D gene: .
CDR3 DNA: TGTGCCAGTAGTCTGGGACAGGGGCTCCCCTACGAGCAGTACTTC; CDR3 protein: CASSLGQGLPYEQYF; J gene: TRBJ2-7; V gene: TRBV19; CDR3 length: 15; D gene: TRBD1
CDR3 DNA: TGTGCCAGCAGCGTAGAGGGATCCCTAGCGGGAACAACCTTTGGGAATGAGCAGTTCTTC; CDR3 protein: CASSVEGSLAGTTFGNEQFF; J gene: TRBJ2-1; V gene: TRBV9; CDR3 length: 20; D gene: TRBD2
CDR3 DNA: TGCGCCAGCAGCCAGGTCCGACAGGGGAGGGGCTATGGCTACACCTTC; CDR3 protein: CASSQVRQGRGYGYTF; J gene: TRBJ1-2; V gene: TRBV4-1; CDR3 length: 16; D gene: TRBD1
CDR3 DNA: TGTGCCAGTAGTATTTCAGGCCGGGGCAAAAACATTCAGTACTTC; CDR3 protein: CASSISGRGKNIQYF; J gene: TRBJ2-4; V gene: TRBV19; CDR3 length: 15; D gene: .
CDR3 DNA: TGCAGCTCCCGGGACAAAAATCAGCCCCAGCATTTT; CDR3 protein: CSSRDKNQPQHF; J gene: TRBJ1-5; V gene: TRBV29-1; CDR3 length: 12; D gene: .
CDR3 DNA: TGTGCCAGCAGTGTAATAGAGGGAACTGAAGCTTTCTTT; CDR3 protein: CASSVIEGTEAFF; J gene: TRBJ1-1; V gene: TRBV6-4; CDR3 length: 13; D gene: .
CDR3 DNA: TGCGCCAGCAGCCCGTTACCAGCACGGGGGATTGGGGAAAAACTGTTTTTT; CDR3 protein: CASSPLPARGIGEKLFF; J gene: TRBJ1-4; V gene: TRBV5-1; CDR3 length: 17; D gene: .
CDR3 DNA: TGTGCCAGCAGCCGTAGCGGGAGGAAATCCTACAATGAGCAGTTCTTC; CDR3 protein: CASSRSGRKSYNEQFF; J gene: TRBJ2-1; V gene: TRBV5-6; CDR3 length: 16; D gene: TRBD2